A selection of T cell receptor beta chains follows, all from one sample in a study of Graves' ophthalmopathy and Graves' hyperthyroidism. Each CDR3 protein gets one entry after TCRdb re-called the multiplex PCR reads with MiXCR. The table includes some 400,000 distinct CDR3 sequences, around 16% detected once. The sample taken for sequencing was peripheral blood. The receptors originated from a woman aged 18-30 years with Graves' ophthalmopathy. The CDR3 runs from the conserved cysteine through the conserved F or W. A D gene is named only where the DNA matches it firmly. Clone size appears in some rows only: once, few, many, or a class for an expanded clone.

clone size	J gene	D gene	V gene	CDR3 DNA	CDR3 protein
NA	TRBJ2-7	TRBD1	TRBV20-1	TGCAGTGCTATAAGGACAGGGTTGAGGGGGTGGGACGAGCAGTACTTC	CSAIRTGLRGWDEQYF
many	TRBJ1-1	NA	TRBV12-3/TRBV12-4	TGTGCCAGCAGTTTAGCTAGGGCCCCGGCGGAGACTGAAGCTTTCTTT	CASSLARAPAETEAFF
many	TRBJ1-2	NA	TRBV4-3	TGCGCCAGCAGCCAGGACGGGACTGAGTATGGCTACACCTTC	CASSQDGTEYGYTF
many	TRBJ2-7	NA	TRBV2	TGTGCCAGCAGCCCGCAGGGAGGCTCGCAGTACTTC	CASSPQGGSQYF
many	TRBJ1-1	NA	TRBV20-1	TGCAGTGCTCCTTCCCGGGGGTTCTTTACTGAAGCTTTCTTT	CSAPSRGFFTEAFF
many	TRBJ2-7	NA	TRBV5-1	TGCGCCAGCAGCGTCGACAGGACCTACGAGCAGTACTTC	CASSVDRTYEQYF
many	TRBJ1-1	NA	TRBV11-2	TGTGCCAGCAGTCGAGGGGAAGCTTTCTTT	CASSRGEAFF
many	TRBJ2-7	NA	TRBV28	TGTGCCAGCAGTCCAGGAAGGCAGGAGATTTTCTACGAGCAGTACTTC	CASSPGRQEIFYEQYF
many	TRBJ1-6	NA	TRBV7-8	TGTGCCAGCAGCCCCGGCCGGGGTGGCTATAATTCACCCCTCCACTTT	CASSPGRGGYNSPLHF
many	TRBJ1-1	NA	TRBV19	TGTGCCAGTATAAAGGGCCGAGCGGACGCTGAAGCTTTCTTT	CASIKGRADAEAFF
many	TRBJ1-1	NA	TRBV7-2	TGTGCCAGCAGCTTCGGACGGGGGATAACTGAAGCTTTCTTT	CASSFGRGITEAFF
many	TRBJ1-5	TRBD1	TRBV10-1	TGCGCCAGCAGGAAAGAAGGACAGGGGCTGTATAGCAATCAGCCCCAGCATTTT	CASRKEGQGLYSNQPQHF
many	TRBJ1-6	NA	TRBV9	TGTGCCAGCAGCGCCACCCGGGGGGTCTCACCCCTCCACTTT	CASSATRGVSPLHF
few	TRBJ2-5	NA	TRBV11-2	TGTGCCAGCAGCTTAATGAGGGCCCAACAGACCCAGTACTTC	CASSLMRAQQTQYF
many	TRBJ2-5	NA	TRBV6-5	TGTGCCAGCAGTTACTCAGTCAGGGGAGAGACCCAGTACTTC	CASSYSVRGETQYF
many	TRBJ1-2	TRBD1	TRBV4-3	TGCGCCAGCAGCCAAGATAGCGGACAGGGGGGGGATGGCTACACCTTC	CASSQDSGQGGDGYTF
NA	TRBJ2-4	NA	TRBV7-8	TGTGCCAGCAGCTTAGCGTTTACGGGACGGCAGCTAGCCAAAAACATTCAGTACTTC	CASSLAFTGRQLAKNIQYF
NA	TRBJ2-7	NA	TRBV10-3	TGTGCCACCACGGCCACGGACCTCTACGAGCAGTACTTC	CATTATDLYEQYF
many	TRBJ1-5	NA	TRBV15	TGTGCCACCAGCAGAGTATCGACAGGCCAGCCCCAGCATTTT	CATSRVSTGQPQHF
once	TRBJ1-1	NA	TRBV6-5	TGTGCCAGCAGTTACCCTCAGGGTTCGGCTGAAGCTTTCTTT	CASSYPQGSAEAFF
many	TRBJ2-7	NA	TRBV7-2	TGTGCCAGCAGCTTAAGGCGGGACTCCTACGAGCAGTACTTC	CASSLRRDSYEQYF
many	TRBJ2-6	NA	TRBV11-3	TGTGCCAGCGCCCCAACCCTAGGCAGCAGCTCTGGGGCCAACGTCCTGACTTTC	CASAPTLGSSSGANVLTF
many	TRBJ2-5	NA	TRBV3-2	TGTGCCAGCAGCCCCCGAGGGGGGACTGGTGAGGAGACCCAGTACTTC	CASSPRGGTGEETQYF
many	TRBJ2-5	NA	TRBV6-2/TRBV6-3	TGTGCCAGCAGTTCCCCTCCCGTGGAGACCCAGTACTTC	CASSSPPVETQYF
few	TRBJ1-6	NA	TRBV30	TGTGCCTGGGACAGAAGTTCACCCCTCCACTTT	CAWDRSSPLHF
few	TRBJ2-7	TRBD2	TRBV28	TGTGCCAGCAGTTACGGGACTAGCGGGAGACTGCCCTACGAGCAGTACTTC	CASSYGTSGRLPYEQYF
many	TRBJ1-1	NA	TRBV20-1	TGCAGTGCCTCGGTGCGGGGAGTCGGGTACACTGAAGCTTTCTTT	CSASVRGVGYTEAFF